Below, 9 T cell receptor beta chains from the same sample are listed, as sequenced in a study of human T cells and chemical hapten exposure. TCRdb reprocessed the RACE reads with MiXCR, giving one entry per CDR3 protein. The sample lists around 130,000 distinct CDR3 sequences; 8.5% to 9.5% were seen once. As for time point: healthy volunteer bleed at 2 weeks. The study extracted total RNA from unfractionated whole blood. The specimen was whole blood. The receptors here all came from a male donor in good health. Some clones in this sample may be carry-over from other donors' samples.

This clonotype was picked up a small number of times. The rearrangement uses TRBV11-2 and TRBJ2-1; 9 bases are a match to TRBD1. CDR1 is SGHAT, CDR2 FQNNGV, per germline. Unmatched junction bases numbered 13, after V lost 5 bases and J lost 5 bases. The CDR3 consists of 17 residues. CDR3 residues: CASSQQTPRTGDNEQFF. The DNA of the CDR3 is TGTGCCAGCAGCCAACAAACCCCCCGGACAGGGGACAATGAGCAGTTCTTC.

This clonotype occurred many times. The V call is TRBV6-2 or TRBV6-3, the J call TRBJ2-7, with 14 bases lining up with TRBD2. Germline CDR1 and CDR2: MNHEY and SVGEGT. This CDR3 has 20 amino acids. V was pared by 2 bases and J by 2 bases, with 14 bases of the junction left unmatched. The CDR3, as DNA: TGTGCCAGCAGTTACGACCTTGGGACTAGCGGGAGCCGGGGGACCTACGAGCAGTACTTC. This sequence encodes CASSYDLGTSGSRGTYEQYF.

This clonotype was seen repeatedly, ten times or more. The V call is TRBV5-6, the J call TRBJ2-7; D gene unclear. Per the germline V gene, CDR1 is SGHDT and CDR2 is YYEEEE. V lost 3 bases and J 0 bases, leaving 10 bases between the germline ends. The CDR3 runs 14 residues. Here the CDR3 DNA reads TGTGCCAGCAGCTGGGTGGATAGCTCCTACGAGCAGTACTTC. Its protein is CASSWVDSSYEQYF.

The chain links TRBV7-2 to TRBJ1-2; 7 bases align to TRBD1. Germline CDR1 is SGHTA and CDR2 is FQGNSA. CDR3 length equals 15 residues. The ends lost 6 bases at V and 0 bases at J; junction bases unmatched: 7. CDR3 amino acids: CASSPWDSANYGYTF. The CDR3 region has the DNA TGTGCCAGCAGTCCCTGGGACAGCGCTAACTATGGCTACACCTTC.

This clonotype has a count of ten or more. The V and J genes are TRBV18 and TRBJ2-7, with 9 bases that match TRBD1. Germline values: CDR1 KGHSH, CDR2 LQKENI. CDR3 size: 15 residues. J gave up 5 bases and V 2 bases, and 7 bases lay outside the gene matches. The CDR3 bases are TGTGCCAGCTCACCAGGGGACAGGGTCGTGAACGAGCAGTACTTC. Its translation is CASSPGDRVVNEQYF.

V usage is TRBV29-1 and J usage is TRBJ2-1; the D is unclear. Germline V gives CDR1 SQVTM, CDR2 ANQGSEA. V was cut by 1 base and J by 0 bases, with 13 bases left in between. The CDR3 extends over 16 amino acids. DNA for the CDR3: TGCAGCGTTGAAGGCTTAGGGTTGAGCTCCTACAATGAGCAGTTCTTC. Its translation is CSVEGLGLSSYNEQFF.

As regards this clonotype: This may come from a read error, since a much larger clone is one base off. As the CDR3 is not closed by the conserved phenylalanine or tryptophan, this likely results from a read error. J is TRBJ2-3 and V is TRBV12-3 or TRBV12-4, with unresolved D. V dropped 6 bases and J dropped 8 bases, with 15 bases sitting between them. This CDR3 is 13 amino acids long. CDR3 sequence (DNA): TGTGCCAGCAGCTTCGAAGGGCACGGTACGCAGTATTTA. Amino acid sequence: CASSFEGHGTQYL.

The chain recombines TRBV5-5 with TRBJ1-5, with D uncertain. V was clipped by 4 bases and J by 8 bases, with 19 bases between them. The CDR3 spans 15 residues. CDR1 is SGHKS, CDR2 YYEKEE, per germline (reference sequence). For the CDR3, the DNA is TGTGCCAGCAGCACCGGACGGCCCGGTGTGAAGCCCCAGCATTTT. It is translated as CASSTGRPGVKPQHF.

This clonotype was seen a few times. This sequence joins TRBV7-2 and TRBJ2-3; a weak D match, TRBD1 (5 bases). The CDR3 sequence is 15 residues long. Trimming pared 1 base from V and 2 bases from J, leaving 10 bases between. CDR1 is SGHTA and CDR2 is FQGNSA in the germline V gene. In DNA, the CDR3 is TGTGCCAGCAGCTTAGTTGCGGACATCACAGATACGCAGTATTTT. It codes for CASSLVADITDTQYF.